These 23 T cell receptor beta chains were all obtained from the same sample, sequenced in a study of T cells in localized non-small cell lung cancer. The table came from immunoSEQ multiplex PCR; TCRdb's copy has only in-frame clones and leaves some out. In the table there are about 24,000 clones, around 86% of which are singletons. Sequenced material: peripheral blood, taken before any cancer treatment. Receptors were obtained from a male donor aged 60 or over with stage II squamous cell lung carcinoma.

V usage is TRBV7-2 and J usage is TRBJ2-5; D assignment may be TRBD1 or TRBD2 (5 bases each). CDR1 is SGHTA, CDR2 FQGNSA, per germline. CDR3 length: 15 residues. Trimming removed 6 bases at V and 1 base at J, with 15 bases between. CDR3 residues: CASRPTRGPQETQYF. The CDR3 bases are TGTGCCAGCAGACCCACCCGGGGCCCCCAAGAGACCCAGTACTTC.

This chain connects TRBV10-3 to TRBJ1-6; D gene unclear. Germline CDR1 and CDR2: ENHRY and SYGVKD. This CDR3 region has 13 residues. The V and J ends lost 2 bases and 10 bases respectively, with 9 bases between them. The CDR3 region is CAISELVSSPLHF. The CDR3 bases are TGTGCCATCAGTGAGCTGGTCAGCTCACCCCTCCACTTT.

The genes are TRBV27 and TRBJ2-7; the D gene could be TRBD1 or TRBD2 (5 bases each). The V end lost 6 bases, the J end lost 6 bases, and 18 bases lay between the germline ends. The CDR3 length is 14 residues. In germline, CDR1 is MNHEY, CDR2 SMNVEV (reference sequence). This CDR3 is CASSPGTVVIEQYF. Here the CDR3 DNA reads TGTGCCAGCAGCCCCGGGACGGTGGTAATCGAGCAGTACTTC.

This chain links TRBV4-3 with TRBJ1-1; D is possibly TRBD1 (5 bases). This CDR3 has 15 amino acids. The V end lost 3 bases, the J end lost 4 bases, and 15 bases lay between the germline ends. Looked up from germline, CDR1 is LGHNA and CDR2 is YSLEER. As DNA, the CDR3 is TGCGCCAGCAGCCATTCTCAGGGTCGATCCACTGAAGCTTTCTTT. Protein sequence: CASSHSQGRSTEAFF.

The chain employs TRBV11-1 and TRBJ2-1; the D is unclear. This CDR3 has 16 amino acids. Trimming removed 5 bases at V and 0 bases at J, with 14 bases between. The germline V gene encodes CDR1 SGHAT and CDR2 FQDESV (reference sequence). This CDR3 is CASSTDQISSYNEQFF. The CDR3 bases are TGTGCCAGCAGCACGGACCAGATCAGCTCCTACAATGAGCAGTTCTTC.

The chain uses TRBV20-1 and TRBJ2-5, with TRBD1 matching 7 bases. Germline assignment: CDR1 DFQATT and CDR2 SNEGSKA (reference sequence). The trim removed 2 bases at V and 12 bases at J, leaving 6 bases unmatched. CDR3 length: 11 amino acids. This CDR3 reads CSARLTGTEYF. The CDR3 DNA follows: TGCAGTGCTAGACTAACGGGGACAGAGTACTTC.

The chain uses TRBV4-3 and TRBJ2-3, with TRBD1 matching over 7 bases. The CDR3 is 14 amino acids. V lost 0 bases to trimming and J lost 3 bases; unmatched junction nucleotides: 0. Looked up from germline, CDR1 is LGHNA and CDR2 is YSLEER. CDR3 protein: CASSQEGQTDTQYF. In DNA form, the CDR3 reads TGCGCCAGCAGCCAAGAGGGACAGACAGATACGCAGTATTTT.

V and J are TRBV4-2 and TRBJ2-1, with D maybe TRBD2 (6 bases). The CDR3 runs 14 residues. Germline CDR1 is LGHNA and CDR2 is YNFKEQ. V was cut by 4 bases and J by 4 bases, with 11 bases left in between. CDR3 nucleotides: TGTGCCAGCAGCCCTACCCGGGAGTACAATGAGCAGTTCTTC. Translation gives CASSPTREYNEQFF.

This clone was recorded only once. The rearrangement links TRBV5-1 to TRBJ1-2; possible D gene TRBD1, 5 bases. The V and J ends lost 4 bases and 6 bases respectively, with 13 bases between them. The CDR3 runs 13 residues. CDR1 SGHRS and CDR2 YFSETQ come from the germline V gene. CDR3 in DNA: TGCGCCAGCAGCCCAGATGGGGGGGATGGCTACACCTTC. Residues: CASSPDGGDGYTF.

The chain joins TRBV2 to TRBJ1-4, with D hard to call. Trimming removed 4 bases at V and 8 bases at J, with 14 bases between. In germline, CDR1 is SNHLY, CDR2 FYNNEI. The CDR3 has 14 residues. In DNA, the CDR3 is TGTGCCAGCAGTGCCCCGGACGGGAACGAAAAACTGTTTTTT. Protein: CASSAPDGNEKLFF.

CDR3 sequence (DNA): TGTGCCAGCAGCTCCGAACAGGGTTCATTAACTGAAGCTTTCTTT. Translated: CASSSEQGSLTEAFF. The chain carries TRBV7-9 and TRBJ1-1, with a weak D call TRBD1 (6 bases). The V end lost 4 bases, the J end lost 5 bases, and 17 bases lay between the germline ends. CDR1 is SEHNR, CDR2 FQNEAQ, per germline (reference sequence). This CDR3 spans 15 amino acids.

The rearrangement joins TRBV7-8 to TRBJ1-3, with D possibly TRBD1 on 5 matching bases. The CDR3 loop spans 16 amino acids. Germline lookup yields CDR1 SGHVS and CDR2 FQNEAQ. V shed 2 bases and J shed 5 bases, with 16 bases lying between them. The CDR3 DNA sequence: TGTGCCAGCAGCTTAAACGCAGGGTTTACCAGAAACACCATATATTTT. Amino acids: CASSLNAGFTRNTIYF.

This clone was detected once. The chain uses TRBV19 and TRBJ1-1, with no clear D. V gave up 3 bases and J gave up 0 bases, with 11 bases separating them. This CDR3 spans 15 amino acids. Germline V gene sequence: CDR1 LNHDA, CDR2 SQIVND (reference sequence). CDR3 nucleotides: TGTGCCAGTAGTATTCCAATTGGATTGAACACTGAAGCTTTCTTT. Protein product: CASSIPIGLNTEAFF.

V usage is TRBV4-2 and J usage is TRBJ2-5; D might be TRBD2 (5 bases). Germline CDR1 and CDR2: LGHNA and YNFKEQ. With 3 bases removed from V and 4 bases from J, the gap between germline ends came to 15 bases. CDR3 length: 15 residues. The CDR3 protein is CASSQSLLGRETQYF. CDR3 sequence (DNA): TGTGCCAGCAGCCAGAGCTTACTAGGCCGAGAGACCCAGTACTTC.

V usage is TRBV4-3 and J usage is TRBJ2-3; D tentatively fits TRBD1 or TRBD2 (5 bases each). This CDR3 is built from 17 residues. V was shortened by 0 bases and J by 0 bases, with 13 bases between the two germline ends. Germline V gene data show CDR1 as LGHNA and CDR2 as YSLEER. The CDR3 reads CASSQERFWDSTDTQYF. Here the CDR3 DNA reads TGCGCCAGCAGCCAAGAAAGATTTTGGGACAGCACAGATACGCAGTATTTT.

The DNA for the CDR3 is TGTGCCAGTAGTGACAGGGGCACTAACTATGGCTACACCTTC. Its protein is CASSDRGTNYGYTF. The V and J genes are TRBV19 and TRBJ1-2; TRBD1 matches at 8 bases. Germline CDR1 reads LNHDA; CDR2 reads SQIVND (reference sequence). V was pared by 5 bases and J by 0 bases, with 2 bases of the junction left unmatched. The CDR3 is 14 amino acids.

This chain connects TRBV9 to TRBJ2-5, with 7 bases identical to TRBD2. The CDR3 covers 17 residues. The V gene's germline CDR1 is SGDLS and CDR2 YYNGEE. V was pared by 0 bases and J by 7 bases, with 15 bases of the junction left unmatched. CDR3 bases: TGTGCCAGCAGCGTAGAATTTGGTAATGCGGGGAGGGGGACCCAGTACTTC. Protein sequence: CASSVEFGNAGRGTQYF.

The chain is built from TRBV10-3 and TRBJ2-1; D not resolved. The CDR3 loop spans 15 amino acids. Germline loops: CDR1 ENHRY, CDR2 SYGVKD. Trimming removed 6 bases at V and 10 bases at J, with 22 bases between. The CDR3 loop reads CAISGSVGGLGEQFF. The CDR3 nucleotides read TGTGCCATCAGCGGGTCCGTAGGTGGGCTCGGCGAGCAGTTCTTC.

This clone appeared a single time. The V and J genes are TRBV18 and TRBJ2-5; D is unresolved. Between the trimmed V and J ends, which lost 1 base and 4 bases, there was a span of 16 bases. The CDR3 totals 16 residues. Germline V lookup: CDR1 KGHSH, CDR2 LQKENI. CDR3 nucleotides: TGTGCCAGCTCACCACTAGGGATAGGGATTGGAGAGACCCAGTACTTC. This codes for CASSPLGIGIGETQYF.

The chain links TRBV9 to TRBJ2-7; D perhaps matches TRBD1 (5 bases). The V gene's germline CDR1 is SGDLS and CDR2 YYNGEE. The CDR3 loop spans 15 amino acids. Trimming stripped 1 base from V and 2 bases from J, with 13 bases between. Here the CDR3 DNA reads TGTGCCAGCAGCGTAAGGGCAGGGCCAACCTACGAGCAGTACTTC. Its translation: CASSVRAGPTYEQYF.

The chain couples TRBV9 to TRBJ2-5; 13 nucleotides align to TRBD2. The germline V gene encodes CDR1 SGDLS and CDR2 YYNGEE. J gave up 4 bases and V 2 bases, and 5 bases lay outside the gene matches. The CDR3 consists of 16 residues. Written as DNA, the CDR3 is TGTGCCAGCAGCGTGGCAGGGACTAGCGGGACAGAGACCCAGTACTTC. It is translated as CASSVAGTSGTETQYF.

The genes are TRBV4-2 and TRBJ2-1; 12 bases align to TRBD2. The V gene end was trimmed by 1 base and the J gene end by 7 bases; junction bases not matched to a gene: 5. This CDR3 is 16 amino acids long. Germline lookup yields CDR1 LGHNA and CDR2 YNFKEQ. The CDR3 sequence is CASSQGLAGVGNEQFF. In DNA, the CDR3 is TGTGCCAGCAGCCAAGGACTAGCGGGAGTGGGGAATGAGCAGTTCTTC.

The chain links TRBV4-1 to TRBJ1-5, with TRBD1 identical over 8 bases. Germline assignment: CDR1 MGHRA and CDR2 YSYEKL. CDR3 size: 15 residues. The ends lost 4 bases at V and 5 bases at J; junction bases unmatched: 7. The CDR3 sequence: CASSRSQGVDQPQHF. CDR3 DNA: TGCGCCAGCAGCCGATCACAGGGGGTGGATCAGCCCCAGCATTTT.